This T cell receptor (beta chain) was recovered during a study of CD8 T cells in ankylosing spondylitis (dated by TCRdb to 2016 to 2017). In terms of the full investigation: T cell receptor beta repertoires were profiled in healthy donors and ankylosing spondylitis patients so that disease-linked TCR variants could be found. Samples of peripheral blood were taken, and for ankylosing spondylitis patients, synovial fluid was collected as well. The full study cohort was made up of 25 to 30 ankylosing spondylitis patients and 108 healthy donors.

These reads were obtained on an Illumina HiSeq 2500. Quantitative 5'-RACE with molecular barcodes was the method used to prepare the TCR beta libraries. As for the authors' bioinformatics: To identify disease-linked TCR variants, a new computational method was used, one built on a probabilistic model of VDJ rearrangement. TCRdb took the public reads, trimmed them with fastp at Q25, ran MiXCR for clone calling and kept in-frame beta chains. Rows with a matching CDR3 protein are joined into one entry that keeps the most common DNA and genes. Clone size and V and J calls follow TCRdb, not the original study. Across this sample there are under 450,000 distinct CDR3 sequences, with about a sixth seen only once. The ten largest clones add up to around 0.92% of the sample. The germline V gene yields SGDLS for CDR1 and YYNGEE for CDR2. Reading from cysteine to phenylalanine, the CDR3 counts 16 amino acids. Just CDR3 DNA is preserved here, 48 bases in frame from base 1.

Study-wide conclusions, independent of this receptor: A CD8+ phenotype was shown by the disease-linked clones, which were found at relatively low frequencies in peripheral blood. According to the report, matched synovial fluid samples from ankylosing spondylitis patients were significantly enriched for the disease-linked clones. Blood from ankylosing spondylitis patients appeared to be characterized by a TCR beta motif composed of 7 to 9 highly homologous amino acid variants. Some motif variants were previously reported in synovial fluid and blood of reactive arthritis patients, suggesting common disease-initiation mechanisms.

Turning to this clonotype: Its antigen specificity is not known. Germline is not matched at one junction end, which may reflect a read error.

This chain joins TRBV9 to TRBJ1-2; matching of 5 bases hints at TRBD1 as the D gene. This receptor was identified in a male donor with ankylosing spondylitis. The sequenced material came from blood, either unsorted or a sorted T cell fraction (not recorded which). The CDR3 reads CVSSVGIRGVNYGYTF. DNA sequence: TGTGTCAGCAGCGTAGGGATCCGGGGGGTCAACTATGGCTACACCTTC.